These 21 T cell receptor beta chains share one sample of origin, sequenced in a study of brain T cells in children with intractable seizures. Assay used: immunoSEQ multiplex PCR; TCRdb lists only in-frame clones, some missing. The sample has around 20,000 clones, around 94% seen once. Source: peripheral blood, taken at surgery. All receptors derive from a boy aged 5-17 years with focal cortical dysplasia and intractable seizures.

The chain uses TRBV20-1 and TRBJ1-3; D perhaps matches TRBD1 (5 bases). The CDR3 has 11 residues. Between the trimmed V and J ends, which lost 3 bases and 8 bases, there was a span of 8 bases. Germline loops: CDR1 DFQATT, CDR2 SNEGSKA (reference sequence). This chain's CDR3 is CSASLRDTIYF. For the CDR3, the DNA is TGCAGTGCTAGTCTCAGGGACACCATATATTTT.

V is TRBV2 and J is TRBJ1-5, with 9 bases fitting TRBD1. V trimming: 6 bases; J trimming: 0 bases; junction bases outside the gene matches: 12. The germline V gene has CDR1 SNHLY and CDR2 FYNNEI. The CDR3 loop spans 18 amino acids. CDR3 DNA: TGTGCCAGCAGCTCGACAGGGGGTTACCTCTATAGCAATCAGCCCCAGCATTTT. It yields the protein CASSSTGGYLYSNQPQHF.

This chain links TRBV10-1 with TRBJ1-1, with D perhaps TRBD1 (6 bases). Per germline, CDR1 WNHNN and CDR2 SYGVQD (reference sequence). V was pared by 8 bases and J by 3 bases, with 16 bases between. The length of the CDR3 is 14 residues. The CDR3 is CASRLGGPDTEAFF. CDR3 nucleotide sequence: TGCGCCAGCCGCCTCGGGGGGCCTGACACTGAAGCTTTCTTT.

A single count supports this clone. V and J are TRBV2 and TRBJ2-7; D might be TRBD1 or TRBD2, each matching 7 bases. This CDR3 spans 14 amino acids. CDR1 and CDR2 (germline): SNHLY, FYNNEI. V lost 3 bases and J lost 5, with 14 bases in between. CDR3: CASSEMAGGDEQYV. CDR3 sequence (DNA): TGTGCCAGCAGTGAGATGGCAGGGGGGGACGAGCAGTACGTC.

CDR3 in DNA: TGTGCCAGCAGCCCCAGGGACAGCTGGGGCTACACCTTC. Amino acid sequence: CASSPRDSWGYTF. This chain joins TRBV7-9 and TRBJ1-2, with 7 nucleotides matching TRBD1. This CDR3 is 13 amino acids long. In germline, CDR1 is SEHNR, CDR2 FQNEAQ (reference sequence). V trimming: 5 bases; J trimming: 8 bases; junction bases outside the gene matches: 8. Full variable domain (remainder filled in from reference TRBV7-9 and TRBJ1-2): DTGVSQNPRHKITKRGQNVTFRCDPISEHNRLYWYRQTLGQGPEFLTYFQNEAQLEKSRLLSDRFSAERPKGSFSTLEIQRTEQGDSAMYLCASSPRDSWGYTFGSGTRLTVV.

Only a few counts were recorded for this clone. This chain joins TRBV6-4 and TRBJ2-3; 8 nucleotides agree with TRBD2. CDR1 is MRHNA, CDR2 SNTAGT, per germline. This CDR3 has 13 residues. V was pared by 6 bases and J by 2 bases, with 1 base of the junction left unmatched. CDR3 region: CASSGGATDTQYF. The CDR3 DNA reads as TGTGCCAGCAGCGGGGGGGCCACAGATACGCAGTATTTT.

This chain links TRBV3-1 (or the pseudogene TRBV3-2) with TRBJ2-5; D is perhaps TRBD1 or TRBD2 (5 bases each). Trimming took 5 bases from V and 5 from J, leaving 12 bases between them. The CDR3 totals 13 residues. The germline gives CDR1 LGHDT, CDR2 YNNKEL (reference sequence). In nucleotides, the CDR3 is TGTGCCAGCAGCGGGGCGGGTCGGGAGACCCAGTACTTC. It is translated as CASSGAGRETQYF.

This clone was recorded only once. The rearrangement uses TRBV29-1 and TRBJ1-2, with 7 nucleotides matching TRBD1. The V gene end was trimmed by 6 bases and the J gene end by 4 bases; junction bases not matched to a gene: 14. The CDR3 is 15 residues long. In germline, CDR1 is SQVTM, CDR2 ANQGSEA. CDR3 DNA: TGCAGCGTCGGCTTTAACTTGGGACAGCTCTATGGCTACACCTTC. This encodes CSVGFNLGQLYGYTF. Looking up the rest from reference TRBV29-1 and TRBJ1-2 gives the full variable domain: SAVISQKPSRDICQRGTSLTIQCQVDSQVTMMFWYRQQPGQSLTLIATANQGSEATYESGFVIDKFPISRPNLTFSTLTVSNMSPEDSSIYLCSVGFNLGQLYGYTFGSGTRLTVV.

This chain uses TRBV13 with TRBJ2-1; D uncertain. The ends were cut back, 5 bases at V and 8 bases at J, with 10 bases in the middle. Germline CDR1 and CDR2: PRHDT and FYEKMQ (reference sequence). The CDR3 loop spans 12 amino acids. The CDR3 DNA sequence: TGTGCCAGCAGCCAAGGGTCGGATGAGCAGTTCTTC. This sequence encodes CASSQGSDEQFF.

This chain uses TRBV5-1 with TRBJ1-4, with a weak D call TRBD1 (6 bases). The CDR3 runs to 14 residues. Trimming took 0 bases from V and 6 from J, leaving 9 bases between them. Germline V CDR1 and CDR2: SGHRS, YFSETQ. CDR3 DNA: TGCGCCAGCAGCTTGGCCCAGGGGTATGAAAAACTGTTTTTT. This gives the protein CASSLAQGYEKLFF. The variable domain in full, completed from reference TRBV5-1 and TRBJ1-4, reads KAGVTQTPRYLIKTRGQQVTLSCSPISGHRSVSWYQQTPGQGLQFLFEYFSETQRNKGNFPGRFSGRQFSNSRSEMNVSTLELGDSALYLCASSLAQGYEKLFFGSGTQLSVL.

The chain links TRBV6-6 to TRBJ2-7; TRBD1 is a possible D gene (6 bases). Per the germline V gene, CDR1 is MNHNY and CDR2 is SVGAGI (reference sequence). This CDR3 has 14 residues. V lost 5 bases to trimming and J lost 5 bases, with 16 bases between them. The CDR3 reads CASSPSTGRNEQYF. For the CDR3, the DNA is TGTGCCAGCAGTCCATCGACAGGCAGGAACGAGCAGTACTTC.

The V gene is TRBV2, the J gene TRBJ2-1, with 14 nucleotides matching TRBD2. Germline V gene data show CDR1 as SNHLY and CDR2 as FYNNEI. V was pared by 3 bases and J by 7 bases, with 2 bases of the junction left unmatched. The CDR3 sequence is 15 residues long. CDR3 protein: CASSDGTSGRNEQFF. CDR3 nucleotides: TGTGCCAGCAGTGATGGGACTAGCGGGAGAAATGAGCAGTTCTTC. The full variable domain, rest sourced from reference TRBV2 and TRBJ2-1, is EPEVTQTPSHQVTQMGQEVILRCVPISNHLYFYWYRQILGQKVEFLVSFYNNEISEKSEIFDDQFSVERPDGSNFTLKIRSTKLEDSAMYFCASSDGTSGRNEQFFGPGTRLTVL.

The chain couples TRBV7-2 to TRBJ2-7; D possibly corresponds to TRBD1 (6 bases). CDR3 length: 16 amino acids. The V end was cut by 2 bases, the J end by 4 bases, with 18 bases between. Germline-derived CDR1 and CDR2 are SGHTA and FQGNSA. The CDR3 coding sequence is TGTGCCAGCAGCTTATCCGGGACGCAGAGGGGGTACGAGCAGTACTTC. Translation: CASSLSGTQRGYEQYF.

The chain carries TRBV5-5 and TRBJ1-6; 7 nucleotides align to TRBD1. The CDR3 is made up of 14 amino acids. Germline V CDR1 and CDR2: SGHKS, YYEKEE (reference sequence). The V segment lost 3 bases and the J segment 5 bases; nucleotides outside the gene matches: 2. As DNA, the CDR3 is TGTGCCAGCAGCTCACAGGGGAATAATTCACCCCTCCACTTT. This encodes CASSSQGNNSPLHF.

V gene TRBV18 combines with J gene TRBJ2-1; 9 bases line up with TRBD1. Germline-derived CDR1 and CDR2 are KGHSH and LQKENI. With 5 bases clipped from V and 8 bases from J, the junction kept 16 bases outside the gene matches. This CDR3 is built from 17 residues. The DNA for the CDR3 is TGTGCCAGCTCATCAATCTCCGGGACAGGGCTTTGGTATGAGCAGTTCTTC. Amino acid sequence: CASSSISGTGLWYEQFF.

The V and J genes are TRBV6-5 and TRBJ2-2; unclear D gene. The CDR3 length is 11 residues. Germline V gene data show CDR1 as MNHEY and CDR2 as SVGAGI. V lost 6 bases and J 7 bases, leaving 6 bases between the germline ends. For the CDR3, the DNA is TGTGCCAGCAGGATGGACGGGGAGCTGTTTTTT. Amino acid sequence: CASRMDGELFF.

Only one count was recorded for this clone. J is TRBJ2-2 and V is TRBV13, with TRBD2 as a possible D gene (5 bases). There are 13 residues in the CDR3. The V gene lost 8 bases and the J gene lost 4 bases, with 11 bases spanning the gap. The germline V gene encodes CDR1 PRHDT and CDR2 FYEKMQ (reference sequence). CDR3 loop: CASELVITGELFF. CDR3 nucleotides: TGTGCCAGCGAACTAGTAATCACCGGGGAGCTGTTTTTT.

This sequence joins TRBV7-9 and TRBJ1-1, with D unresolved. The CDR3 runs 12 residues. CDR1 and CDR2 from the germline V gene are SEHNR and FQNEAQ (reference sequence). The V end lost 3 bases, the J end lost 2 bases, and 4 bases lay between the germline ends. In DNA, the CDR3 is TGTGCCAGCAGCTTCGGTAACACTGAAGCTTTCTTT. Translation: CASSFGNTEAFF.

The chain carries TRBV4-1 and TRBJ2-5; 10 bases fit TRBD1. With 3 bases clipped from V and 5 bases from J, the junction kept 6 bases outside the gene matches. Germline CDR1 and CDR2: MGHRA and YSYEKL. This CDR3 region has 15 residues. DNA of the CDR3: TGCGCCAGCAGCCAGGAGGACAGGGGGAGGGAGACCCAGTACTTC. It specifies CASSQEDRGRETQYF.

J is TRBJ1-1 and V is TRBV24-1; the D is unclear. The V end lost 2 bases, the J end lost 4 bases, and 10 bases lay between the germline ends. Germline CDR1 KGHDR, CDR2 SFDVKD. The CDR3 loop spans 14 amino acids. The CDR3 spells CATSDSAPGTEAFF. The CDR3 region has the DNA TGTGCCACCAGTGATTCAGCCCCGGGCACTGAAGCTTTCTTT.

This chain connects TRBV18 to TRBJ1-1; the D is unclear. From germline, CDR1 is KGHSH and CDR2 LQKENI. The CDR3 sequence is 16 residues long. Trimming stripped 2 bases from V and 1 base from J, with 14 bases between. The CDR3: CASSPAITLTNTEAFF. DNA for the CDR3: TGTGCCAGCTCACCAGCGATTACACTTACGAACACTGAAGCTTTCTTT.